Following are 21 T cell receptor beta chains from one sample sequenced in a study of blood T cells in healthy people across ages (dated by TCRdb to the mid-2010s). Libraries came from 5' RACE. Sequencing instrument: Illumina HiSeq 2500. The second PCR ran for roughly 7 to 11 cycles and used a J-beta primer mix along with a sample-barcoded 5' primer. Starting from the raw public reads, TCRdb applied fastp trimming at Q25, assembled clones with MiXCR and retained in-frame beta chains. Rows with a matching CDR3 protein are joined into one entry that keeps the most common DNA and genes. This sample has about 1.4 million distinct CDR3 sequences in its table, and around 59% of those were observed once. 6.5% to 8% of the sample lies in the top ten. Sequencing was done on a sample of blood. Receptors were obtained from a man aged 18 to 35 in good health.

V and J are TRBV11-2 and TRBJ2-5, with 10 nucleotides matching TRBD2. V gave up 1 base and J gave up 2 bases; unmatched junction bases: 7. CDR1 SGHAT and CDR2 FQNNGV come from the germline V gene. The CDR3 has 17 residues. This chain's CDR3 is CASSLAAGTSEQETQYF. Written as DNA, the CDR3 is TGTGCCAGCAGCTTAGCCGCCGGGACTAGCGAGCAAGAGACCCAGTACTTC.

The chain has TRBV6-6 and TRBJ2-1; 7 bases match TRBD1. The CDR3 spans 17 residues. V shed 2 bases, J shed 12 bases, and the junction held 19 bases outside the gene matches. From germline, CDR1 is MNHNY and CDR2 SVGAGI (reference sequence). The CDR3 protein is CASSYGDTGEQLRGQFF. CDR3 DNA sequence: TGTGCCAGCAGTTACGGAGACACAGGGGAACAACTACGAGGGCAGTTCTTC.

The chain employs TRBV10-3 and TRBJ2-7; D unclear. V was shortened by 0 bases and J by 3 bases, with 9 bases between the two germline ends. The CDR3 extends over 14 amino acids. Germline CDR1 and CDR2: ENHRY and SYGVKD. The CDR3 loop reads CAISESEQIYEQYF. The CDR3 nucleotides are TGTGCCATCAGTGAGTCAGAACAGATCTACGAGCAGTACTTC.

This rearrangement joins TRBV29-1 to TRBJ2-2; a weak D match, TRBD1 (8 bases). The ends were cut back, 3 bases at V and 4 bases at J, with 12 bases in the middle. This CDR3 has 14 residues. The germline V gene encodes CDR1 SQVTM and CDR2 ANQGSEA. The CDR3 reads CSVEDREGTGELFF. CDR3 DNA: TGCAGCGTTGAGGACAGGGAGGGCACCGGGGAGCTGTTTTTT.

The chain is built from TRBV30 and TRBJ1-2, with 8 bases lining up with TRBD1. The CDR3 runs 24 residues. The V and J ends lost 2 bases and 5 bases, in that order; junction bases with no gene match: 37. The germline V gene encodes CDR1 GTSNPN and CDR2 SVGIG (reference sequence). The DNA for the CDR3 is TGTGCCTGGAGTCTCTGGGAGGGGACAGGTGGGCTCGGATCAGCCCGCTCGGAGGCGTATGGCTACACCTTC. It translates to CAWSLWEGTGGLGSARSEAYGYTF.

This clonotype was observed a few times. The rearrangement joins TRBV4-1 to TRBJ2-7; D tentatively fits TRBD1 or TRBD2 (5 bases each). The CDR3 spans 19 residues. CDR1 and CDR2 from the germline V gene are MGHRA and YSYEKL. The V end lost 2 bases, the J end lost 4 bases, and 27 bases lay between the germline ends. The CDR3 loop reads CASSQTDTGTKGFLYEQYF. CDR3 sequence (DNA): TGCGCCAGCAGCCAAACAGACACCGGGACGAAGGGTTTTCTATACGAGCAGTACTTC.

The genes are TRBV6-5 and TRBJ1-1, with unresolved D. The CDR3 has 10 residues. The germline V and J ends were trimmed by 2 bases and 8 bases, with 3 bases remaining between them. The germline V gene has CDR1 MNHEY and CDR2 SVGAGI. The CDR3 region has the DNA TGTGCCAGCAGTTACGGGGAAGCTTTCTTT. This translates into CASSYGEAFF.

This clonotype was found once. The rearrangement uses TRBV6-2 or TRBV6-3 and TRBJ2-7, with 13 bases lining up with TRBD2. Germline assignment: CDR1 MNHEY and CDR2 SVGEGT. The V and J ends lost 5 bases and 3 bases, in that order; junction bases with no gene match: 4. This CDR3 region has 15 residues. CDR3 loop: CASSRTSGSRYEQYF. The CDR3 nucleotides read TGTGCCAGCAGTCGGACTAGCGGGAGTCGCTACGAGCAGTACTTC.

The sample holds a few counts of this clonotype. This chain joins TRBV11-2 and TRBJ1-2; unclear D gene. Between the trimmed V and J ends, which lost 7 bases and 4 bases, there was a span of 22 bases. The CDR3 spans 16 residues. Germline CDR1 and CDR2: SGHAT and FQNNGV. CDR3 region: CASTLSPTGQPYGYTF. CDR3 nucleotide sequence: TGTGCCAGCACCCTCAGTCCCACGGGCCAACCCTATGGCTACACCTTC.

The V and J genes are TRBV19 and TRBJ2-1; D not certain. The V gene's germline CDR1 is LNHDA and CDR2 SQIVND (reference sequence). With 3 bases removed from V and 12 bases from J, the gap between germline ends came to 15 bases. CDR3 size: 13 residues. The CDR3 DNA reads TGTGCCAGTAGTATTTCCGGTGACTCCGGGCAGTTCTTC. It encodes CASSISGDSGQFF.

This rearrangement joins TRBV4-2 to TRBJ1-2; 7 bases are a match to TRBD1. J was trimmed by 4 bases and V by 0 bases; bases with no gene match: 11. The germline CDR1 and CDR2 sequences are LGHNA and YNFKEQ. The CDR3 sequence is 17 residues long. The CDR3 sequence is CASSQEEERGRFYGYTF. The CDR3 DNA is TGTGCCAGCAGCCAAGAAGAGGAAAGGGGGCGCTTCTATGGCTACACCTTC.

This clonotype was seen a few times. The CDR3 region is CASSLGASWGKKDLSGQETQYF. The CDR3, as DNA: TGTGCCAGCAGCCTAGGGGCAAGTTGGGGGAAAAAAGACCTTTCGGGGCAAGAGACCCAGTACTTC. J is TRBJ2-5 and V is TRBV28; D possibly matches TRBD1 or TRBD2 (5 bases each). The CDR3 is 22 residues long. The V end lost 6 bases, the J end lost 2 bases, and 37 bases lay between the germline ends. Germline CDR1 is MDHEN and CDR2 is SYDVKM.

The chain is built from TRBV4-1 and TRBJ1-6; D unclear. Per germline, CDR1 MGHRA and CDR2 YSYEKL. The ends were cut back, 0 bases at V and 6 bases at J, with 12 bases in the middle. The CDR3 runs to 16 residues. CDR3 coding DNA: TGCGCCAGCAGCCAAGATCAGTGGGGTCGTAATTCACCCCTCCACTTT. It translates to CASSQDQWGRNSPLHF.

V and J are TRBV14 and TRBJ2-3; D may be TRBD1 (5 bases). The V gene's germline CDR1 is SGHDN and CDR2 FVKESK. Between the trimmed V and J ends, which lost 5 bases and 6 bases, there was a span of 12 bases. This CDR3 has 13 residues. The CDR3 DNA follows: TGTGCCAGCAGCGAATTACAGGAGGATACGCAGTATTTT. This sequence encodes CASSELQEDTQYF. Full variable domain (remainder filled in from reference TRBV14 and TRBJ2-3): EAGVTQFPSHSVIEKGQTVTLRCDPISGHDNLYWYRRVMGKEIKFLLHFVKESKQDESGMPNNRFLAERTGGTYSTLKVQPAELEDSGVYFCASSELQEDTQYFGPGTRLTVL.

CDR3 bases: TGTGCCAGCAGCTTAGATGGACTCCGAGAGACCCAGTACTTC. It encodes CASSLDGLRETQYF. The rearrangement links TRBV7-2 to TRBJ2-4, with TRBD2 as a possible D gene (5 bases). The J call may be wrong; the DNA end is better matched by TRBJ2-5. The V gene's germline CDR1 is SGHTA and CDR2 FQGNSA. CDR3 length equals 14 residues.

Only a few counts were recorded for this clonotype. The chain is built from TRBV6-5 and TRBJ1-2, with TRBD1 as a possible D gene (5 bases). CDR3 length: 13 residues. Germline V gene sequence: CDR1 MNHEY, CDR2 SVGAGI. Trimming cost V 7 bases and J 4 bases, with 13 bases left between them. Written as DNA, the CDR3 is TGTGCCAGCACCCCCAGGGAGAGCTATGGCTACACCTTC. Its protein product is CASTPRESYGYTF.

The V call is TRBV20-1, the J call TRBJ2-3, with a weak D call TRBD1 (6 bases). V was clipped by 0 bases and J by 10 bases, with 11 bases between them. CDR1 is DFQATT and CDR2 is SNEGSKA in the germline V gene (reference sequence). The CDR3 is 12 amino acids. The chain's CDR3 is CSAREGGDAQYF. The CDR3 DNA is TGCAGTGCTAGAGAAGGGGGTGATGCGCAGTATTTT.

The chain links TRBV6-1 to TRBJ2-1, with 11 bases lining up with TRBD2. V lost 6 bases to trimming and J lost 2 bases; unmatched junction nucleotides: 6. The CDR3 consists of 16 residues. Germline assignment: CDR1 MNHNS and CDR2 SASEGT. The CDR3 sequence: CASRASSGRPYNEQFF. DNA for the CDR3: TGTGCCAGCAGGGCCTCTAGCGGGAGGCCCTACAATGAGCAGTTCTTC.

This CDR3 reads CASNYRAGAGYGYTF. CDR3 nucleotides: TGTGCCAGCAATTACCGGGCAGGGGCAGGCTATGGCTACACCTTC. The chain carries TRBV6-1 and TRBJ1-2; the D gene is possibly TRBD1 (6 bases). V was trimmed by 7 bases and J by 4 bases, leaving 19 bases between them. The length of the CDR3 is 15 residues. CDR1 and CDR2 from the germline V gene are MNHNS and SASEGT.

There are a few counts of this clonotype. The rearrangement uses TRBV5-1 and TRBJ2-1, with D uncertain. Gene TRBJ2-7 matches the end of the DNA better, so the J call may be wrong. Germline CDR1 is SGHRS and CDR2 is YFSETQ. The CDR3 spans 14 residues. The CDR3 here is CASSLATVGYEQYF. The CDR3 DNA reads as TGCGCCAGCAGCTTGGCCACCGTAGGATACGAGCAGTACTTC.

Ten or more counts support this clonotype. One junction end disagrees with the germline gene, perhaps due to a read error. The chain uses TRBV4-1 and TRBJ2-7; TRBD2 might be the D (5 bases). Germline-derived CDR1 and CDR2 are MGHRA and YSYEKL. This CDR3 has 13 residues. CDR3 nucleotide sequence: TGTGCCAGCAGCCAAGGACTCGCCTACGAGCAGTACTTC. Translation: CASSQGLAYEQYF.